The entry below describes one T cell receptor beta chain. Some clones are missing from TCRdb's copy, which holds only in-frame ones; the method was immunoSEQ multiplex PCR. The data show about 20,000 clones, about 85% seen once. The source of the sample is a study of blood T cell repertoires in COVID-19. Overall study context: T cells, B-cell-depleted T cells, or PBMCs supplied cDNA or gDNA.

The V gene end was trimmed by 2 bases and the J gene end by 0 bases; junction bases not matched to a gene: 10. This CDR3 region has 18 residues. CDR1 is MNHNS and CDR2 is SASEGT in the germline V gene. The TCR originated in a human donor with active COVID-19. The donor label of this sample is uncertain. The chain is built from TRBV6-1 and TRBJ2-5, with 9 nucleotides matching TRBD2. Sequencing was done on a sample of peripheral blood. As DNA, the CDR3 is TGTGCCAGCAGTGAATTGTTCGGGGCTAGCGGGAACCAAGAGACCCAGTACTTC. It specifies CASSELFGASGNQETQYF.